Below, 29 T cell receptor beta chains from the same sample are listed, as sequenced in a study of molecular identifiers for immune sequencing clone quantification. TCRdb called the PCR reads again in MiXCR, with one record for every CDR3 protein. The data contain more than 550,000 distinct CDR3 sequences, about 25% of them seen just once; the ten biggest clones take up 0.75% to 0.8%. Sequencing was done on a sample of naive CD8+ T cells from blood, with Jurkat cell RNA spiked in. Subset reported: FACS-sorted CD8+CD4-CCR7+CD45RA+ naive T cells. Receptors were obtained from a human donor in good health. Some libraries in this study had Jurkat cell RNA spiked in.

This clonotype occurred a few times. CDR3 loop: CASSFGSGRTIYNEQFF. CDR3 nucleotide sequence: TGTGCCAGCAGCTTTGGTAGCGGGAGGACCATATACAATGAGCAGTTCTTC. This rearrangement joins TRBV5-6 to TRBJ2-1; TRBD2 agrees at 10 bases. Unmatched junction bases numbered 9, after V lost 2 bases and J lost 4 bases. Per germline, CDR1 SGHDT and CDR2 YYEEEE. This CDR3 contains 17 residues.

J is TRBJ2-7 and V is TRBV10-2; TRBD2 matches 16 bases. The CDR3 is 19 residues long. The germline V gene has CDR1 WSHSY and CDR2 SAAADI. V lost 1 base and J lost 1; bases outside the gene matches: 7. The CDR3 protein is CASSEFWGLAGGQSYEQYF. As DNA, the CDR3 is TGCGCCAGCAGTGAGTTTTGGGGACTAGCGGGGGGGCAGTCCTACGAGCAGTACTTC.

This clonotype was seen at least ten times. The V call is TRBV30, the J call TRBJ2-3; D may correspond to TRBD1 or TRBD2 (5 bases each). V lost 2 bases, J lost 2 bases, and 8 bases lay in between. Per germline, CDR1 GTSNPN and CDR2 SVGIG (reference sequence). The CDR3 runs to 13 residues. The CDR3 reads CAWSNGATDTQYF. CDR3 nucleotides: TGTGCCTGGAGTAACGGGGCCACAGATACGCAGTATTTT.

This clonotype was counted only a few times. V is TRBV24-1 and J is TRBJ2-1; possibly TRBD1 or TRBD2 for D (6 bases each). This CDR3 comprises 14 residues. Germline CDR1 is KGHDR and CDR2 is SFDVKD. With 4 bases removed from V and 8 bases from J, the gap between germline ends came to 14 bases. The DNA for the CDR3 is TGTGCCACCAGTGAGCCAGCTAGGGGGGATGAGCAGTTCTTC. Protein sequence: CATSEPARGDEQFF.

A few counts support this clonotype. The chain employs TRBV16 and TRBJ1-5; D perhaps matches TRBD1 (5 bases). The CDR3 spans 15 residues. CDR1 and CDR2 from the germline V gene are KGHSY and FQNENV. V gave up 0 bases and J gave up 2 bases, with 8 bases separating them. The CDR3 DNA follows: TGTGCCAGCAGCCAATCGCGAGGGGGCAATCAGCCCCAGCATTTT. It translates to CASSQSRGGNQPQHF.

Many counts were recorded for this clonotype. This sequence joins TRBV12-3 or TRBV12-4 and TRBJ1-2; the D gene is possibly TRBD1 (5 bases). This CDR3 region has 15 residues. The ends were cut back, 4 bases at V and 2 bases at J, with 14 bases in the middle. The CDR3 spells CASSSTDHQNYGYTF. In nucleotides, the CDR3 is TGTGCCAGCAGTTCGACAGATCACCAAAACTATGGCTACACCTTC.

This clonotype turned up a few times. The gene calls are TRBV5-5 and TRBJ2-2, with 8 bases matching TRBD1. The germline gives CDR1 SGHKS, CDR2 YYEKEE (reference sequence). This CDR3 contains 17 residues. The J segment lost 4 bases and the V segment lost 4 bases, leaving 12 bases of the junction unmatched. CDR3 sequence: CASSLTGQGRGTGELFF. The CDR3 nucleotides are TGTGCCAGCAGCCTGACCGGACAGGGACGTGGCACCGGGGAGCTGTTTTTT.

Turning to this clonotype: A much larger clone sits a single nucleotide away, making a read error possible. The genes are TRBV6-5 and TRBJ2-7; D perhaps matches TRBD1 (5 bases). CDR3 length: 13 residues. Germline V gives CDR1 MNHEY, CDR2 SVGAGI. The CDR3 here is CASSPAWGYERYF. The CDR3 nucleotides read TGTGCCAGCAGTCCCGCCTGGGGCTACGAGCGGTACTTC.

This chain uses TRBV2 with TRBJ2-7; TRBD2 agrees at 8 bases. Germline V CDR1 and CDR2: SNHLY, FYNNEI. J was trimmed by 0 bases and V by 6 bases; bases with no gene match: 10. The length of the CDR3 is 16 residues. The CDR3, as DNA: TGTGCCAGCAGGGCCAATAGCGGGGATAGCTCCTACGAGCAGTACTTC. Its translation: CASRANSGDSSYEQYF.

Concerning this clonotype itself: A much larger clone lies one base from this, so it may be a read error. This chain uses TRBV6-5 with TRBJ1-5; 7 bases line up with TRBD1. The V gene end was trimmed by 10 bases and the J gene end by 7 bases; junction bases not matched to a gene: 10. Germline loops: CDR1 MNHEY, CDR2 SVGAGI. This CDR3 spans 13 amino acids. DNA of the CDR3: TGTGCCACCCCACAGGGGCCCGGGCAGCCCCAGCATTTT. This gives the protein CATPQGPGQPQHF.

This clonotype was seen a few times. The J gene is TRBJ1-1, the V gene TRBV10-1; tentatively, D is TRBD1 (5 bases). CDR1 WNHNN and CDR2 SYGVQD come from the germline V gene (reference sequence). The length of the CDR3 is 13 residues. The ends were cut back, 5 bases at V and 6 bases at J, with 13 bases in the middle. CDR3 in amino acids: CASSSMQGAEAFF. The DNA for the CDR3 is TGCGCCAGCAGTAGCATGCAGGGTGCTGAAGCTTTCTTT.

This clonotype was found many times. The J gene is TRBJ2-7, the V gene TRBV7-2; 12 positions agree with TRBD2. Germline values: CDR1 SGHTA, CDR2 FQGNSA. Losses at the gene ends were 3 bases for V and 3 bases for J; bases not matched to a gene: 3. The CDR3 covers 15 residues. Here the CDR3 reads CASSLLAGGSYEQYF. CDR3 nucleotide sequence: TGTGCCAGCAGCTTGCTAGCGGGGGGGAGCTACGAGCAGTACTTC.

This clonotype was picked up a small number of times. This sequence joins TRBV12-3 or TRBV12-4 and TRBJ2-1, with 13 bases lining up with TRBD2. The V segment lost 1 base and the J segment 2 bases; nucleotides outside the gene matches: 5. This CDR3 is built from 18 residues. CDR3 DNA: TGTGCCAGCAGTTTAGGGACTAGCGGGAGTGCCGCCTACAATGAGCAGTTCTTC. Its protein is CASSLGTSGSAAYNEQFF.

The chain has TRBV13 and TRBJ1-2; 7 positions agree with TRBD1. The CDR3 totals 15 residues. Germline V gene sequence: CDR1 PRHDT, CDR2 FYEKMQ (reference sequence). Trimming cost V 0 bases and J 4 bases; bases outside gene matches: 5. CDR3: CASSLGGQRPYGYTF. As DNA, the CDR3 is TGTGCCAGCAGCTTAGGGGGACAGCGACCCTATGGCTACACCTTC.

On this clonotype: A read error may be the cause here, since a much bigger clone is one base away. V and J are TRBV12-3 or TRBV12-4 and TRBJ2-3; D is perhaps TRBD1 or TRBD2 (6 bases each). This CDR3 region has 17 residues. Between the trimmed V and J ends, which lost 4 bases and 2 bases, there was a span of 19 bases. The chain's CDR3 is CASSSRLGGGNTDTQYF. DNA for the CDR3: TGTGCCAGCAGTTCTCGGCTGGGGGGCGGAAACACAGATACGCAGTATTTT.

This clonotype was picked up many times. The chain combines TRBV20-1 with TRBJ2-7, with D unresolved. V lost 1 base and J lost 4, with 11 bases in between. Per the germline V gene, CDR1 is DFQATT and CDR2 is SNEGSKA (reference sequence). The CDR3 has 13 residues. CDR3 sequence: CSARGRLGYEQYF. CDR3 nucleotide sequence: TGCAGTGCTAGAGGCAGGCTAGGATACGAGCAGTACTTC.

This clonotype was counted a few times. The V call is TRBV20-1, the J call TRBJ1-6, with 9 nucleotides matching TRBD1. The CDR3 length is 15 residues. After removal of 4 bases from V and 3 bases from J, the junction contained 4 bases not matched to a gene. Germline-derived CDR1 and CDR2 are DFQATT and SNEGSKA (reference sequence). CDR3 nucleotides: TGCAGTGCTACAATGACAGGGGGCTATAATTCACCCCTCCACTTT. It encodes CSATMTGGYNSPLHF.

This clonotype appeared many times. The rearrangement joins TRBV30 to TRBJ1-1; tentatively, D is TRBD1 (5 bases). The CDR3 loop spans 16 amino acids. CDR1 GTSNPN and CDR2 SVGIG come from the germline V gene (reference sequence). The V gene lost 3 bases and the J gene lost 2 bases, with 19 bases spanning the gap. The CDR3 nucleotides read TGTGCCTGGAGGAGCGAGGGGAGAGGTCCCAACACTGAAGCTTTCTTT. Its protein product is CAWRSEGRGPNTEAFF.

The chain carries TRBV28 and TRBJ2-3; 16 bases match TRBD2. Germline V lookup: CDR1 MDHEN, CDR2 SYDVKM. J was trimmed by 1 base and V by 5 bases; bases with no gene match: 6. CDR3 length equals 18 residues. The CDR3 spells CASSARGLAGGRTDTQYF. The CDR3 nucleotides are TGTGCCAGCAGTGCTAGGGGACTAGCGGGAGGGCGCACAGATACGCAGTATTTT.

The chain couples TRBV19 to TRBJ1-5; TRBD1 might be the D (6 bases). V was clipped by 5 bases and J by 1 base, with 12 bases between them. CDR3 length: 15 amino acids. Germline V gives CDR1 LNHDA, CDR2 SQIVND (reference sequence). The DNA for the CDR3 is TGTGCCAGTAGTTTTGGGGGCAGGAGCAATCAGCCCCAGCATTTT. It yields the protein CASSFGGRSNQPQHF. Full variable domain (remainder filled in from reference TRBV19 and TRBJ1-5): DGGITQSPKYLFRKEGQNVTLSCEQNLNHDAMYWYRQDPGQGLRLIYYSQIVNDFQKGDIAEGYSVSREKKESFPLTVTSAQKNPTAFYLCASSFGGRSNQPQHFGDGTRLSIL.

This clonotype was picked up a small number of times. This sequence joins TRBV29-1 and TRBJ1-1; D perhaps matches TRBD1 (5 bases). Per the germline V gene, CDR1 is SQVTM and CDR2 is ANQGSEA. The CDR3 extends over 10 amino acids. The DNA of the CDR3 is TGCTCAGGGAGGAACACTGAAGCTTTCTTT. Translating it yields CSGRNTEAFF.

The chain has TRBV4-3 and TRBJ2-1, with D unclear. The CDR3 contains 16 residues. The germline V and J ends were trimmed by 0 bases and 0 bases, with 9 bases remaining between them. The V gene's germline CDR1 is LGHNA and CDR2 YSLEER. CDR3 sequence: CASSQDTASSYNEQFF. CDR3 DNA sequence: TGCGCCAGCAGCCAAGACACGGCCTCCTCCTACAATGAGCAGTTCTTC.

In this sample, this clonotype turned up once. Just one base apart from a much larger clone, this may be a read error. The chain employs TRBV4-1 and TRBJ1-2, with D hard to call. Trimming stripped 1 base from V and 1 base from J, with 7 bases between. This CDR3 has 14 residues. Looked up from germline, CDR1 is MGHRA and CDR2 is YSYEKL. Here the CDR3 DNA reads TGCGCCAGCAGCCAAGCAGGTTTTAACTATGGCTACACCTTC. Amino acids: CASSQAGFNYGYTF.

The chain joins TRBV6-2 or TRBV6-3 to TRBJ2-7; the match to TRBD1 covers 9 bases. V lost 0 bases and J lost 0; bases outside the gene matches: 3. This CDR3 has 16 residues. Germline lookup yields CDR1 MNHEY and CDR2 SVGEGT. In DNA form, the CDR3 reads TGTGCCAGCAGTTACTCGGGACAGGGTCCCTCCTACGAGCAGTACTTC. It specifies CASSYSGQGPSYEQYF.

Notes on this clonotype: It may be a read error: a sequence one base away is much more abundant. The chain links TRBV29-1 to TRBJ2-2, with D possibly being TRBD2 (5 bases). The CDR3 sequence is 13 residues long. In germline, CDR1 is SQVTM, CDR2 ANQGSEA. CDR3 nucleotides: TGCAGCGTTCCCCAGAGCGCCACCGGGAAGCTGTTTTTT. As protein: CSVPQSATGKLFF.

This clonotype came up many times. V is TRBV28 and J is TRBJ2-5; maybe TRBD2 (5 bases). Germline V gives CDR1 MDHEN, CDR2 SYDVKM. V lost 8 bases to trimming and J lost 1 base, with 11 bases between them. The CDR3 runs to 13 residues. CDR3 bases: TGTGCCAGCGGGCGAGCGGTCCAAGAGACCCAGTACTTC. Its protein is CASGRAVQETQYF.

A word on this clonotype: No conserved phenylalanine or tryptophan is present at the end of the CDR3, so a read error is the likely explanation. The rearrangement links TRBV20-1 to TRBJ2-7; D could derive from TRBD1 or TRBD2 (5 bases each). Germline V gene lookup returns CDR1 DFQATT and CDR2 SNEGSKA (reference sequence). CDR3 length equals 15 residues. The V gene lost 3 bases and the J gene lost 0 bases, with 15 bases spanning the gap. CDR3 sequence: CSARAGTNPSYEQYL. The CDR3 nucleotides read TGCAGTGCTAGGGCCGGGACGAATCCCTCCTACGAGCAGTACCTC.

This clonotype has just a few counts. This sequence joins TRBV19 and TRBJ1-2, with D unresolved. The V end lost 3 bases, the J end lost 2 bases, and 7 bases lay between the germline ends. CDR3 length: 13 residues. CDR1 and CDR2 (germline): LNHDA, SQIVND (reference sequence). In nucleotides, the CDR3 is TGTGCCAGTAGTATTTCGTGGAACTATGGCTACACCTTC. It codes for CASSISWNYGYTF.

V and J are TRBV6-2 or TRBV6-3 and TRBJ1-5; 9 nucleotides line up with TRBD1. The trim removed 6 bases at V and 3 bases at J, leaving 6 bases unmatched. CDR3 length equals 15 residues. Per germline, CDR1 MNHEY and CDR2 SVGEGT. The CDR3 protein is CASSSRDRANQPQHF. DNA of the CDR3: TGTGCCAGCAGCTCCAGGGACAGGGCCAATCAGCCCCAGCATTTT.